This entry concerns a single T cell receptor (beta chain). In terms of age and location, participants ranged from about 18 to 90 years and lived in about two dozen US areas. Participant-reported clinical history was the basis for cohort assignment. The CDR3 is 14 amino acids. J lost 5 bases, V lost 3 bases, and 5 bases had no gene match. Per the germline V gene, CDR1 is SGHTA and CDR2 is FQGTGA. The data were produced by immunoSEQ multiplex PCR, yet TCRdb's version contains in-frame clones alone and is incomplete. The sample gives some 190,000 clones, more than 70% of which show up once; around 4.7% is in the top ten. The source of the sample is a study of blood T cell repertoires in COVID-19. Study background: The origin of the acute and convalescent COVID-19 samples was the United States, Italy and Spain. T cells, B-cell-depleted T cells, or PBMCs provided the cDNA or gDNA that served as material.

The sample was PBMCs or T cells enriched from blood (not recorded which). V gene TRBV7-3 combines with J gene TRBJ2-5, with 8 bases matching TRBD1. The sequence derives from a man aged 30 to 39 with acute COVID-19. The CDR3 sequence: CASSLTTGEETQYF. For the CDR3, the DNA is TGTGCCAGCAGCTTGACGACAGGGGAGGAGACCCAGTACTTC.